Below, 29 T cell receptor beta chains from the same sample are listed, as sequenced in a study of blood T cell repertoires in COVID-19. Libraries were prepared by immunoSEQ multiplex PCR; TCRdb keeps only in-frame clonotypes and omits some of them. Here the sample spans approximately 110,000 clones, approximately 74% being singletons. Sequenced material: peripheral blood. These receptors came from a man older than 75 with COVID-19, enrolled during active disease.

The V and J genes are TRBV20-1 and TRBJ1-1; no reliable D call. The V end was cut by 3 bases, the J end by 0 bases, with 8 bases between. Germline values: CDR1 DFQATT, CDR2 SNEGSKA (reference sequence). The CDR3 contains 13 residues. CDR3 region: CSASRAMNTEAFF. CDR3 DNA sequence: TGCAGTGCTAGTAGAGCCATGAACACTGAAGCTTTCTTT.

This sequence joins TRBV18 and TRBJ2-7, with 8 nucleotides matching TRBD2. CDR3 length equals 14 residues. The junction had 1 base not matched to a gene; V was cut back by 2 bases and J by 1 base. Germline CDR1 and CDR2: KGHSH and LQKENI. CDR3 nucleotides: TGTGCCAGCTCACCAGGGACTAGATCCTACGAGCAGTACTTC. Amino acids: CASSPGTRSYEQYF. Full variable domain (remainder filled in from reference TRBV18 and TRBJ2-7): NAGVMQNPRHLVRRRGQEARLRCSPMKGHSHVYWYRQLPEEGLKFMVYLQKENIIDESGMPKERFSAEFPKEGPSILRIQQVVRGDSAAYFCASSPGTRSYEQYFGPGTRLTVT.

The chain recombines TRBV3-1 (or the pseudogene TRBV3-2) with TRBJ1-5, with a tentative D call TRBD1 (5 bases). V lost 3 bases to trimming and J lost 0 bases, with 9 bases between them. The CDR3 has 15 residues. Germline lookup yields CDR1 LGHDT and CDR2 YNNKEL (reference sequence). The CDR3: CASSQGHYSNQPQHF. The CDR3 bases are TGTGCCAGCAGCCAGGGGCATTATAGCAATCAGCCCCAGCATTTT.

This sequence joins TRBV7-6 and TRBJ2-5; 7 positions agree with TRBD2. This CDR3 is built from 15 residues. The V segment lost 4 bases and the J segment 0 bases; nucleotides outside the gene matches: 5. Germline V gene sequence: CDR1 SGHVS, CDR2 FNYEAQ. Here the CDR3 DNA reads TGTGCCAGCAGCTATAAAGCGGGATACCAAGAGACCCAGTACTTC. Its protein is CASSYKAGYQETQYF.

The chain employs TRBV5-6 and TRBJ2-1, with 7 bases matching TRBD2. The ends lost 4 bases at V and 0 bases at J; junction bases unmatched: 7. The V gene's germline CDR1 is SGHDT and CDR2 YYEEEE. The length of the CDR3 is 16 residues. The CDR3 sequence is CASSPRGVSSYNEQFF. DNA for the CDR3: TGTGCCAGCAGCCCCCGGGGGGTCAGCTCCTACAATGAGCAGTTCTTC.

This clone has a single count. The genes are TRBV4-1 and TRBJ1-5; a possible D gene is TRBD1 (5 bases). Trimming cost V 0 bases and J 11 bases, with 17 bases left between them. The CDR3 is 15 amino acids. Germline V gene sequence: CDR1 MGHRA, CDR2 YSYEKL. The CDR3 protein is CASSQDRGPDSAQHF. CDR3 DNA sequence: TGCGCCAGCAGCCAAGATAGGGGCCCGGATTCGGCCCAGCATTTT.

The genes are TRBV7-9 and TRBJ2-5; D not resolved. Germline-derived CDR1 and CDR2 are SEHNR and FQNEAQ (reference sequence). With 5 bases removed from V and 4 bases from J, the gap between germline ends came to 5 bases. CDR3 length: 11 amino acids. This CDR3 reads CASSERETQYF. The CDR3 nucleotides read TGTGCCAGCAGCGAGAGAGAGACCCAGTACTTC.

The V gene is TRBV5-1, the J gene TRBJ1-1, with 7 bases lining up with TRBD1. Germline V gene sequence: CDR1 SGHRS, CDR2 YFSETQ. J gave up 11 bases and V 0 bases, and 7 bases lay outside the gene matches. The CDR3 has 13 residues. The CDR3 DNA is TGCGCCAGCAGCTTGGGCCGGGACAGTCGGGCTTTCTTT. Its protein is CASSLGRDSRAFF.

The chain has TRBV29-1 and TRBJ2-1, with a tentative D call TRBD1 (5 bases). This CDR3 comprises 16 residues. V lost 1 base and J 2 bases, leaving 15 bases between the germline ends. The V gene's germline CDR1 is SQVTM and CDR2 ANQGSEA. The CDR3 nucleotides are TGCAGCGTTGAAGTTTCCCGACAGAGTCCCTACAATGAGCAGTTCTTC. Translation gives CSVEVSRQSPYNEQFF.

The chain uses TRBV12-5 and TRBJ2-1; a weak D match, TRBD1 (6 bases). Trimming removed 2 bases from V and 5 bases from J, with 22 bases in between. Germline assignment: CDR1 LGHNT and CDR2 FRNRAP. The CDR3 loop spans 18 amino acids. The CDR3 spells CASGLPSQGPKNNNEQFF. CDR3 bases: TGTGCTAGTGGTTTGCCTTCACAGGGCCCGAAAAATAACAATGAGCAGTTCTTC.

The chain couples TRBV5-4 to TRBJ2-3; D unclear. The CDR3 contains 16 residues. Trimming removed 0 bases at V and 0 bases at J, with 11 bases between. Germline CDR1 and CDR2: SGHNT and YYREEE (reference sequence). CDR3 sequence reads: CASSLDLAASTDTQYF. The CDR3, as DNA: TGTGCCAGCAGCTTGGATTTGGCGGCTAGCACAGATACGCAGTATTTT.

CDR3 sequence reads: CASSRSSGTDTQYF. The CDR3 bases are TGTGCCAGCAGTCGATCGAGCGGCACAGATACGCAGTATTTT. The V gene is TRBV25-1, the J gene TRBJ2-3; D is unclear. This CDR3 is built from 14 residues. Germline V gene sequence: CDR1 MGHDK, CDR2 SYGVNS. V lost 5 bases and J 1 base, leaving 10 bases between the germline ends.

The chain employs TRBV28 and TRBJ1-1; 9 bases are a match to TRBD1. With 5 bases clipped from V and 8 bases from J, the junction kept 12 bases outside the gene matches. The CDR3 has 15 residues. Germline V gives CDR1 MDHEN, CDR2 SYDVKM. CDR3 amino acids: CASSAGGQGNREAFF. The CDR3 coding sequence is TGTGCCAGCAGTGCCGGAGGACAGGGGAACAGGGAAGCTTTCTTT.

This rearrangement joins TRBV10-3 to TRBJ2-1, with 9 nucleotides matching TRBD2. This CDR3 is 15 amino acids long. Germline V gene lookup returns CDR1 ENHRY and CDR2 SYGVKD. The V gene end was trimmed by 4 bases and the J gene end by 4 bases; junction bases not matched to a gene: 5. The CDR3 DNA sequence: TGTGCCATCAGTGTAGCTAGCGGGACTTACAATGAGCAGTTCTTC. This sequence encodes CAISVASGTYNEQFF.

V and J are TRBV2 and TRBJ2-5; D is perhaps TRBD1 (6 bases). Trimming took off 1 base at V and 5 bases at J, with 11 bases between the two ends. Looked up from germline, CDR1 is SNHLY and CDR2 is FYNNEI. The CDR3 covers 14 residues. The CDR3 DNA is TGTGCCAGCAGTGAAGGGACAGCCTGGGAGACCCAGTACTTC. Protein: CASSEGTAWETQYF.

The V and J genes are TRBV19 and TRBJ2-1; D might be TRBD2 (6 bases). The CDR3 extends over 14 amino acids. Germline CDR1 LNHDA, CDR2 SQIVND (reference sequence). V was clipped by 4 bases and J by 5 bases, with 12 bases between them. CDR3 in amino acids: CASSKLSGNNEQFF. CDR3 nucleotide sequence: TGTGCCAGTAGTAAACTTAGCGGCAACAATGAGCAGTTCTTC.

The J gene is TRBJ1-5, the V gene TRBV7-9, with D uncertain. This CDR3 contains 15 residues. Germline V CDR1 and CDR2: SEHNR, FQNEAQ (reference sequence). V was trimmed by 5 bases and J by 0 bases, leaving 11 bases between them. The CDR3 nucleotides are TGTGCCAGCAGCGACGAGGACTTTAGCAATCAGCCCCAGCATTTT. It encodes CASSDEDFSNQPQHF.

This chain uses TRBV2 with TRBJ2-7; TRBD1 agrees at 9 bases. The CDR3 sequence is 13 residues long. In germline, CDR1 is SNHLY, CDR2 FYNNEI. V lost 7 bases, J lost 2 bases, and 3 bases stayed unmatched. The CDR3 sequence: CASMTGGAYEQYF. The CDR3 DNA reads TGTGCCAGCATGACAGGGGGTGCCTACGAGCAGTACTTC. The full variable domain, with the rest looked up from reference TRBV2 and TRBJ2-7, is EPEVTQTPSHQVTQMGQEVILRCVPISNHLYFYWYRQILGQKVEFLVSFYNNEISEKSEIFDDQFSVERPDGSNFTLKIRSTKLEDSAMYFCASMTGGAYEQYFGPGTRLTVT.

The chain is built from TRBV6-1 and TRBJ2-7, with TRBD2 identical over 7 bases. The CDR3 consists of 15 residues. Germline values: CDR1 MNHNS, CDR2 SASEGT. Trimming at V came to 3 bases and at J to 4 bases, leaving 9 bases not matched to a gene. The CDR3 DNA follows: TGTGCCAGCAGTGACGGCGGACTAGTTCCTTACGAGCAGTACTTC. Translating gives CASSDGGLVPYEQYF.

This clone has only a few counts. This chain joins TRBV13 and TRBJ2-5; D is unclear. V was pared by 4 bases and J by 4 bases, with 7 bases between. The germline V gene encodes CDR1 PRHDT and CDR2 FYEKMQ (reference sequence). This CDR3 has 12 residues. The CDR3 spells CASSSYGETQYF. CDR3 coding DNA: TGTGCCAGCAGCTCGTACGGAGAGACCCAGTACTTC.

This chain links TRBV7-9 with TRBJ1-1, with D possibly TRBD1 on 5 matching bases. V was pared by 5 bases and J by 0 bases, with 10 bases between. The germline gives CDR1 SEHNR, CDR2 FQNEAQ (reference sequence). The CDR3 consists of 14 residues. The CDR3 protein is CASSARALNTEAFF. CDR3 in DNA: TGTGCCAGCAGCGCCAGGGCATTGAACACTGAAGCTTTCTTT.

The CDR3 protein is CATSPTTGNYGYTF. The CDR3 nucleotides are TGTGCCACCAGCCCAACGACAGGGAACTATGGCTACACCTTC. The chain combines TRBV15 with TRBJ1-2, with TRBD1 matching over 7 bases. V gave up 5 bases and J gave up 2 bases; unmatched junction bases: 5. This CDR3 contains 14 residues. Looked up from germline, CDR1 is LNHNV and CDR2 is YYDKDF (reference sequence).

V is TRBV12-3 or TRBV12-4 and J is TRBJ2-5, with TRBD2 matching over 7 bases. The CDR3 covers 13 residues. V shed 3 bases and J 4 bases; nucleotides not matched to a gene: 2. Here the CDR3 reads CASSLVAGETQYF. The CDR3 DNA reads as TGTGCCAGCAGTTTGGTAGCGGGAGAGACCCAGTACTTC.

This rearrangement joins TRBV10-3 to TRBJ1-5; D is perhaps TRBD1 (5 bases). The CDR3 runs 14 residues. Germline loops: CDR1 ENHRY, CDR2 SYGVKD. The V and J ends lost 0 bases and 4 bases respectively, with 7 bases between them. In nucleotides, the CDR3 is TGTGCCATCAGTGAGTCCGGGGGTAATCAGCCCCAGCATTTT. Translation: CAISESGGNQPQHF.

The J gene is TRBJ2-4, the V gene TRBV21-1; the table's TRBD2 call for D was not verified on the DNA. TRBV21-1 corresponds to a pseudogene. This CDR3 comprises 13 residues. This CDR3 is CASSLWTSRGKYF. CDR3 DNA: TGTGCCAGCAGCTTATGGACTAGCCGGGGAAAGTACTTC.

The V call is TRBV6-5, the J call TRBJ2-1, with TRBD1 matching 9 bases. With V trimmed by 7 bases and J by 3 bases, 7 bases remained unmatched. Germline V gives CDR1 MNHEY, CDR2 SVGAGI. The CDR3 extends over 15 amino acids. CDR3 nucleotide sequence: TGTGCCAGCACCCAGGACAGGGGCCTCTACAATGAGCAGTTCTTC. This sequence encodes CASTQDRGLYNEQFF.

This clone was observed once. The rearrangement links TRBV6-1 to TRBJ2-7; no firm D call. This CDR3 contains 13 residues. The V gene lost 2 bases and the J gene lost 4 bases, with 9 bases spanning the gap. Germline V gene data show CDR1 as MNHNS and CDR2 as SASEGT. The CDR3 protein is CASSEFPGYEQYF. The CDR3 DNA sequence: TGTGCCAGCAGTGAATTCCCCGGTTACGAGCAGTACTTC.

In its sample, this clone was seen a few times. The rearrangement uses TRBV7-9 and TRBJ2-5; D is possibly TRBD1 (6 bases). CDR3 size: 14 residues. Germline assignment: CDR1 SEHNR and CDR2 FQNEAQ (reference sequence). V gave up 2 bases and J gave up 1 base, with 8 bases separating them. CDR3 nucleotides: TGTGCCAGCAGCTTAACAGGGTTCCAAGAGACCCAGTACTTC. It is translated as CASSLTGFQETQYF.

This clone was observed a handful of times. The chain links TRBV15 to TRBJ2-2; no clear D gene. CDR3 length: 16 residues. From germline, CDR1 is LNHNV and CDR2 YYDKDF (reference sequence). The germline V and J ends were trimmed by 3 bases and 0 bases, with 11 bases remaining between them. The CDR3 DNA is TGTGCCACCAGCAGGAACTTCCCCCCGAACACCGGGGAGCTGTTTTTT. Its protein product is CATSRNFPPNTGELFF.